This T cell receptor beta chain was sequenced during a study of blood T cell repertoires in COVID-19. At the level of the study: The United States, Italy and Spain provided the acute and convalescent COVID-19 samples.

Trimming removed 0 bases from V and 0 bases from J, with 11 bases in between. The CDR3 sequence is 16 residues long. Germline CDR1 reads LGHNA; CDR2 reads YSLEER. In the original processing: From reference gene primer amplification, estimates of nucleated cell counts were derived. The protocol was immunoSEQ multiplex PCR, while the TCRdb copy is restricted to in-frame clones and leaves out a portion. The V and J calls and the clone size are those of that table, but D and trimming were determined from the DNA. The sample contains about 98,000 clones, around 80% of which appear only once. Only a few counts were recorded for this clone.

This chain joins TRBV4-3 and TRBJ1-1; D not resolved. This receptor was taken from a man in his sixties or seventies with acute or convalescent COVID-19. Sequenced: peripheral blood. CDR3 sequence (DNA): TGCGCCAGCAGCCAAGAGGTGGCGGAGATGAACACTGAAGCTTTCTTT. This translates into CASSQEVAEMNTEAFF.